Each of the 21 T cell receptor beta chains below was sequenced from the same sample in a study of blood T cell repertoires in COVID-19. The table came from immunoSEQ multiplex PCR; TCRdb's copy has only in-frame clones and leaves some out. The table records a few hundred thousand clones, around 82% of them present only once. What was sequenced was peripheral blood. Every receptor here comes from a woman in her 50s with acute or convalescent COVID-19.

For the CDR3, the DNA is TGTGCCAGCAGCCTCGGGAATGAGCAGTTCTTC. Residues: CASSLGNEQFF. V usage is TRBV9 and J usage is TRBJ2-1; D remains unclear. Trimming took off 4 bases at V and 7 bases at J, with 6 bases between the two ends. Germline assignment: CDR1 SGDLS and CDR2 YYNGEE. CDR3 size: 11 residues.

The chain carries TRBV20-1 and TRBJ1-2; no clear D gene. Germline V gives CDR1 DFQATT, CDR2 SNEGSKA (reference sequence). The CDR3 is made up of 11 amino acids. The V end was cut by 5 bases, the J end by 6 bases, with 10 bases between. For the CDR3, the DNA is TGCAGTGCTTCTGGACTGGATGGCTACACCTTC. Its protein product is CSASGLDGYTF.

The CDR3: CATSNWLGEGYYGYTF. In nucleotides, the CDR3 is TGTGCCACCAGCAATTGGTTAGGGGAGGGGTACTATGGCTACACCTTC. The V call is TRBV15, the J call TRBJ1-2; D may be TRBD1 (5 bases). This CDR3 is built from 16 residues. Trimming stripped 4 bases from V and 3 bases from J, with 18 bases between. Germline CDR1 is LNHNV and CDR2 is YYDKDF (reference sequence).

CDR3 protein: CASSSTGDYGYTF. For the CDR3, the DNA is TGTGCCAGCAGCTCTACAGGAGACTATGGCTACACCTTC. The chain is built from TRBV6-2 or TRBV6-3 and TRBJ1-2; possible D gene TRBD1, 5 bases. Per germline, CDR1 MNHEY and CDR2 SVGEGT. This CDR3 is 13 amino acids long. V was pared by 6 bases and J by 3 bases, with 11 bases between.

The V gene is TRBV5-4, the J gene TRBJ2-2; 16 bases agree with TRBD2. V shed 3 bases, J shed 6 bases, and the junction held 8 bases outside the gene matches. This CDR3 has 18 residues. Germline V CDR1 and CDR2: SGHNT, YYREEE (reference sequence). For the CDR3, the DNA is TGTGCCAGCAGCTCAGGGACTAGCGGGAGGGCCTCCGCCGGGGAGCTGTTTTTT. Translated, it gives CASSSGTSGRASAGELFF.

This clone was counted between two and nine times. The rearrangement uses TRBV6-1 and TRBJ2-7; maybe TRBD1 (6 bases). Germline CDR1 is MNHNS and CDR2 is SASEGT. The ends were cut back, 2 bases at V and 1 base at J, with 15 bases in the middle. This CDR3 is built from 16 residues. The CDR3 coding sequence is TGTGCCAGCAGTGAAAGGACAGCCGGCTGGTCCTACGAGCAGTACTTC. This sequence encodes CASSERTAGWSYEQYF.

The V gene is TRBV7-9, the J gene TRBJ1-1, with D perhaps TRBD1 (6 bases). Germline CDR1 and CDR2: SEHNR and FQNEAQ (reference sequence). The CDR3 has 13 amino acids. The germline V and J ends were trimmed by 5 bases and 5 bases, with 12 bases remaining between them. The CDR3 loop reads CASSAEQGTEAFF. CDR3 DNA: TGTGCCAGCAGCGCCGAACAGGGAACTGAAGCTTTCTTT.

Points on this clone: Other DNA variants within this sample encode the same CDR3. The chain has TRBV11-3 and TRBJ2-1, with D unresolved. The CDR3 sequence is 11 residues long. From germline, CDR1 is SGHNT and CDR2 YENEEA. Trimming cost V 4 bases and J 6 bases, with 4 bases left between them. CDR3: CASSSGNEQFF. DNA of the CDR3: TGTGCCAGCAGCTCCGGCAATGAGCAGTTCTTC.

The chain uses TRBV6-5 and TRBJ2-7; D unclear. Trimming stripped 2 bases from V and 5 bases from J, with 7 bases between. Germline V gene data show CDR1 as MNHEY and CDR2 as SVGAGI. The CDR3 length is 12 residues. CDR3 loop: CASSYLLHEQYF. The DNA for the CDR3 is TGTGCCAGCAGTTACCTACTCCACGAGCAGTACTTC.

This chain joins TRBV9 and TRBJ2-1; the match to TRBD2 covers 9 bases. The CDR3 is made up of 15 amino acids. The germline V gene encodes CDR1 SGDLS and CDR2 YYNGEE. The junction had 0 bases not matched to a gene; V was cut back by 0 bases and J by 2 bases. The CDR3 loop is CASSVGTSAYNEQFF. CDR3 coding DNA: TGTGCCAGCAGCGTAGGGACTAGCGCCTACAATGAGCAGTTCTTC.

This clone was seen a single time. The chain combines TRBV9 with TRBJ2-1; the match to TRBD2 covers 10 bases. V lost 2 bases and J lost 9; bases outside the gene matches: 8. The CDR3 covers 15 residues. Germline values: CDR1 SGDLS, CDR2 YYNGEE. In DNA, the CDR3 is TGTGCCAGCAGCGTCCTAGCGGGAGACCCACCTGAGCAGTTCTTC. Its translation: CASSVLAGDPPEQFF.

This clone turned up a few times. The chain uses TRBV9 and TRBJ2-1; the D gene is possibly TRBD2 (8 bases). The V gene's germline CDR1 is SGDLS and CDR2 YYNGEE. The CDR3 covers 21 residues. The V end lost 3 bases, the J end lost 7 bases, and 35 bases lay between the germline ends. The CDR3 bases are TGTGCCAGCAGCGCTTACTTGACAGGGAGTATCGCGGGACTAGGGTGGAATGAGCAGTTCTTC. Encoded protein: CASSAYLTGSIAGLGWNEQFF.

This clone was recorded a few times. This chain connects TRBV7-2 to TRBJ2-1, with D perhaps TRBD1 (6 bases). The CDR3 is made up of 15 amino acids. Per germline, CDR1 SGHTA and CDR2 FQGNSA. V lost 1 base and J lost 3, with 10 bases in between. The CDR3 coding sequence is TGTGCCAGCAGCTTAGAGACCAGGGGCTACAATGAGCAGTTCTTC. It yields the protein CASSLETRGYNEQFF.

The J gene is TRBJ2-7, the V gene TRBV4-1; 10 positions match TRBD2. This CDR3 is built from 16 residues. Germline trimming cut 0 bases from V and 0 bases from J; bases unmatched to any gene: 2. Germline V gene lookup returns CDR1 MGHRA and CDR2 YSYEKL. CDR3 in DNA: TGCGCCAGCAGCCAAGAGGGACTAGCGAGCTCCTACGAGCAGTACTTC. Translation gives CASSQEGLASSYEQYF.

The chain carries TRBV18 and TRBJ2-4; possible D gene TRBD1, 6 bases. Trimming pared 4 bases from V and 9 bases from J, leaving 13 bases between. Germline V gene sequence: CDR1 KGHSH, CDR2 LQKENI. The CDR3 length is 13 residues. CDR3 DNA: TGTGCCAGCTCACAGGGGGAGCAGGGCATTCAGTACTTC. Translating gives CASSQGEQGIQYF.

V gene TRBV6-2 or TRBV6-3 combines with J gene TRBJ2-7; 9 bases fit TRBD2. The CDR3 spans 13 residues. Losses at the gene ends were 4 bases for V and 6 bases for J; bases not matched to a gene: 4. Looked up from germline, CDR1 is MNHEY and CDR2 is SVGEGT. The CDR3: CASSWTSDGEQYF. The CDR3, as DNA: TGTGCCAGCAGTTGGACTAGCGACGGCGAGCAGTACTTC.

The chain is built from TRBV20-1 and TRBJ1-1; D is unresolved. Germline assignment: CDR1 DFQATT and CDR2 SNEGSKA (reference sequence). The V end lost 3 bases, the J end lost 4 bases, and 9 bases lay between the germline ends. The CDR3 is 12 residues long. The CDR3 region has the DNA TGCAGTGCTAGTAAAGGGAGCACTGAAGCTTTCTTT. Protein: CSASKGSTEAFF.

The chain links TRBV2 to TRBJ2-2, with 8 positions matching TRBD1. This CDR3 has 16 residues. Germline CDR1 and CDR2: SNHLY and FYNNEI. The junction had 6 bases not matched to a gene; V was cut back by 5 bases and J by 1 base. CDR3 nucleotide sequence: TGTGCCAGCAGTCGTTCAGGGGGCGAGAACACCGGGGAGCTGTTTTTT. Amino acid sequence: CASSRSGGENTGELFF.

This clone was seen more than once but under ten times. The chain's CDR3 is CASSGPGQGGTEAFF. In DNA, the CDR3 is TGCGCCAGCAGCGGCCCGGGACAGGGTGGGACTGAAGCTTTCTTT. The chain recombines TRBV5-1 with TRBJ1-1; 9 bases fit TRBD1. From germline, CDR1 is SGHRS and CDR2 YFSETQ. This CDR3 comprises 15 residues. V lost 4 bases to trimming and J lost 5 bases; unmatched junction nucleotides: 9. The whole variable domain, remainder taken from reference TRBV5-1 and TRBJ1-1, is KAGVTQTPRYLIKTRGQQVTLSCSPISGHRSVSWYQQTPGQGLQFLFEYFSETQRNKGNFPGRFSGRQFSNSRSEMNVSTLELGDSALYLCASSGPGQGGTEAFFGQGTRLTVV.

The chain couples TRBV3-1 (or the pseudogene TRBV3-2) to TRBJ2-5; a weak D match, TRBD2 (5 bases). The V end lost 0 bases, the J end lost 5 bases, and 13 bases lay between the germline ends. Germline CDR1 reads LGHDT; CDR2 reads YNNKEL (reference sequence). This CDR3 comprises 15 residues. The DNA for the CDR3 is TGTGCCAGCAGCCAAGAACTTTCCATAGCGGAGACCCAGTACTTC. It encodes CASSQELSIAETQYF.

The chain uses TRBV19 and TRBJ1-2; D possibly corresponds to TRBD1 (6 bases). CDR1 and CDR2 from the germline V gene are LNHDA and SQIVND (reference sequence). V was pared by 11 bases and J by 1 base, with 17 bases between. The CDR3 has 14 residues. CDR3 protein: CAASTGLNNYGYTF. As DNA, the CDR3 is TGTGCCGCTTCGACAGGACTGAATAACTATGGCTACACCTTC.